This TCR beta chain was recovered during a study of T cells in Graves' hyperthyroidism and ophthalmopathy. CDR1 and CDR2 (germline): MDHEN, SYDVKM. The CDR3 covers 16 residues. V was clipped by 5 bases and J by 3 bases; unmatched bases: 9. Amplified TCR beta CDR3 regions came from RNA transcripts. The study used the HTBI primer set for a first-round RT-PCR of the TCR CDR3. A single record per CDR3 protein comes from TCRdb applying MiXCR to the multiplex PCR reads. Here the sample spans tens of thousands of distinct CDR3 sequences, roughly 50% being singletons. The table lists this clonotype with many counts.

Sequenced: peripheral blood or thyroid tissue (not recorded which). The chain has TRBV28 and TRBJ1-4; 7 bases map to TRBD1. This TCR was sampled from a young man with Graves' hyperthyroidism. CDR3 in amino acids: CASSRTGVGANEKLFF. CDR3 nucleotide sequence: TGTGCCAGCAGTCGTACAGGGGTGGGTGCTAATGAAAAACTGTTTTTT.